One and the same sample provided the 9 T cell receptor beta chains below, sequenced in a study of cytomegalovirus exposure and HLA in healthy donors. Amplification used 60 Vbeta primers and 13 Jbeta primers. TCRdb's table, derived via immunoSEQ multiplex PCR, lists solely in-frame clones and lacks some. In the table there are about 180,000 clones, roughly 85% of which are singletons. The specimen sequenced was PBMCs. The source is a woman aged 40 to 50 in good health and CMV-seronegative.

CDR3 sequence (DNA): TGTGCCAGCAGCCACCGTAACAGGGCCCTCTCCTACGAGCAGTACTTC. This sequence encodes CASSHRNRALSYEQYF. The V and J genes are TRBV11-2 and TRBJ2-7; a weak D match, TRBD1 (6 bases). Trimming took off 5 bases at V and 0 bases at J, with 17 bases between the two ends. The CDR3 has 16 amino acids. The germline gives CDR1 SGHAT, CDR2 FQNNGV.

CDR3 protein: CASSQATGDTEAFF. CDR3 bases: TGCGCCAGCAGCCAAGCGACAGGGGACACTGAAGCTTTCTTT. The chain links TRBV4-1 to TRBJ1-1; TRBD1 matches 8 bases. The V segment lost 1 base and the J segment 3 bases; nucleotides outside the gene matches: 1. This CDR3 is 14 amino acids long. CDR1 is MGHRA and CDR2 is YSYEKL in the germline V gene.

This chain uses TRBV5-4 with TRBJ1-1; no clear D. CDR1 is SGHNT, CDR2 YYREEE, per germline (reference sequence). CDR3 length: 13 residues. V lost 0 bases and J 6 bases, leaving 9 bases between the germline ends. The CDR3 is CASSLGYSPEAFF. As DNA, the CDR3 is TGTGCCAGCAGCTTGGGTTATTCCCCTGAAGCTTTCTTT.

Of note for this clone: Additional DNA sequences in this sample encode the identical CDR3. The chain has TRBV18 and TRBJ2-3; 7 positions agree with TRBD1. This CDR3 is 15 amino acids long. Germline lookup yields CDR1 KGHSH and CDR2 LQKENI. V gave up 3 bases and J gave up 0 bases; unmatched junction bases: 3. The CDR3 is CASSPRTGSTDTQYF. The CDR3 coding sequence is TGTGCCAGCTCACCTAGGACAGGAAGCACAGATACGCAGTATTTT.

The CDR3 DNA follows: TGTGCCAGCAGCTTAGTACTAGCGGGAGGGCCTATCGATGAGCAGTTCTTC. It yields the protein CASSLVLAGGPIDEQFF. The rearrangement uses TRBV7-6 and TRBJ2-1, with 13 positions matching TRBD2. Germline V gene lookup returns CDR1 SGHVS and CDR2 FNYEAQ. The CDR3 totals 17 residues. The V and J ends lost 1 base and 8 bases, in that order; junction bases with no gene match: 8.

V gene TRBV9 combines with J gene TRBJ2-4; 8 bases map to TRBD1. CDR3 length: 12 residues. With 4 bases clipped from V and 15 bases from J, the junction kept 9 bases outside the gene matches. CDR1 and CDR2 (germline): SGDLS, YYNGEE. The CDR3 bases are TGTGCCAGCAGCCCCAACGGACAGGGCTTGTACTTC. Translating it yields CASSPNGQGLYF.

The gene calls are TRBV28 and TRBJ1-5; 9 bases match TRBD1. This CDR3 contains 17 residues. The germline V gene has CDR1 MDHEN and CDR2 SYDVKM. Trimming removed 1 base from V and 6 bases from J; junction bases left unmatched: 10. The CDR3 DNA is TGTGCCAGCAGTTTATCCCGGGACAGGGTGGTTAGTCAGCCCCAGCATTTT. Its protein is CASSLSRDRVVSQPQHF.

The V call is TRBV12-5, the J call TRBJ2-6; D unclear. The CDR3 runs to 13 residues. From germline, CDR1 is LGHNT and CDR2 FRNRAP. V was pared by 5 bases and J by 0 bases, with 2 bases between. CDR3: CASGRSGANVLTF. The CDR3, as DNA: TGTGCTAGTGGTCGCTCTGGGGCCAACGTCCTGACTTTC.

The chain uses TRBV15 and TRBJ1-4, with unresolved D. The CDR3 is 15 amino acids. Trimming cost V 0 bases and J 1 base, with 6 bases left between them. Germline lookup yields CDR1 LNHNV and CDR2 YYDKDF (reference sequence). The CDR3 reads CATSRDGETNEKLFF. The CDR3 nucleotides are TGTGCCACCAGCAGAGACGGAGAAACTAATGAAAAACTGTTTTTT. Combining the CDR3 with reference TRBV15 and TRBJ1-4 gives the whole variable domain DAMVIQNPRYQVTQFGKPVTLSCSQTLNHNVMYWYQQKSSQAPKLLFHYYDKDFNNEADTPDNFQSRRPNTSFCFLDIRSPGLGDTAMYLCATSRDGETNEKLFFGSGTQLSVL.